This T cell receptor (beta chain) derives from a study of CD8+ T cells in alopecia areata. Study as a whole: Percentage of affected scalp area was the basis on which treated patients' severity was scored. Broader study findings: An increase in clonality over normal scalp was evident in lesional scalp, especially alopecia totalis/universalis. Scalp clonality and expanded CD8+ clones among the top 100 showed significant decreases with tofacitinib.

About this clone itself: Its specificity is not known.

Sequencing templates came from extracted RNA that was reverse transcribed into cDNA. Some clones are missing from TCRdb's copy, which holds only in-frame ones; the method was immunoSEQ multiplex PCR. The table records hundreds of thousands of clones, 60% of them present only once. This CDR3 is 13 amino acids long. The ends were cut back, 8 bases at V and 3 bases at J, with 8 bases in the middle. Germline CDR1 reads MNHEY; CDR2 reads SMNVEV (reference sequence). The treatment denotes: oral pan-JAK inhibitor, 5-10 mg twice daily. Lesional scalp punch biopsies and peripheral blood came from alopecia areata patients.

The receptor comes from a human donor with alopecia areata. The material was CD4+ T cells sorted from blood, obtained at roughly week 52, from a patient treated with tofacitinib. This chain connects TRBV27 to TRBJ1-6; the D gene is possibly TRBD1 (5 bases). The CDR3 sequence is CASGAGYNSPLHF. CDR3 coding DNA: TGTGCCAGCGGGGCCGGCTATAATTCACCCCTCCACTTT.